Below are 15 T cell receptor beta chains sequenced from a single sample in a study of blood T cell repertoires in COVID-19. Assay used: immunoSEQ multiplex PCR; TCRdb lists only in-frame clones, some missing. The data contain more than 95,000 clones, roughly 69% of them singletons. The source material was peripheral blood. All receptors come from a woman in her 70s with acute or convalescent COVID-19.

This chain joins TRBV11-1 and TRBJ2-3; possibly TRBD1 for D (5 bases). V was shortened by 2 bases and J by 2 bases, with 14 bases between the two germline ends. Germline V CDR1 and CDR2: SGHAT, FQDESV (reference sequence). This CDR3 region has 16 residues. In nucleotides, the CDR3 is TGTGCCAGCAGCTTATGGGGCAGGAGCTACACAGATACGCAGTATTTT. This codes for CASSLWGRSYTDTQYF. Supplemented by reference TRBV11-1 and TRBJ2-3, the full variable domain reads EAEVAQSPRYKITEKSQAVAFWCDPISGHATLYWYRQILGQGPELLVQFQDESVVDDSQLPKDRFSAERLKGVDSTLKIQPAELGDSAMYLCASSLWGRSYTDTQYFGPGTRLTVL.

The CDR3 sequence: CASSLKSPGRFSYGYTF. The CDR3 DNA follows: TGTGCCAGCAGCTTGAAATCCCCAGGGCGGTTCTCCTATGGCTACACCTTC. V gene TRBV5-4 combines with J gene TRBJ1-2, with a tentative D call TRBD1 (5 bases). The germline CDR1 and CDR2 sequences are SGHNT and YYREEE (reference sequence). This CDR3 has 17 amino acids. V lost 1 base, J lost 4 bases, and 20 bases lay in between.

The genes are TRBV7-7 and TRBJ2-2, with D uncertain. The germline V gene encodes CDR1 SSHAT and CDR2 FNYEAQ (reference sequence). V was cut by 5 bases and J by 1 base, with 5 bases left in between. The CDR3 loop spans 13 amino acids. The CDR3 is CASSRGNTGELFF. The CDR3 coding sequence is TGTGCCAGCAGCCGAGGGAACACCGGGGAGCTGTTTTTT.

V usage is TRBV7-2 and J usage is TRBJ1-5, with TRBD1 matching over 8 bases. V gave up 5 bases and J gave up 11 bases; unmatched junction bases: 8. CDR3 length equals 13 residues. CDR1 and CDR2 (germline): SGHTA, FQGNSA. In DNA form, the CDR3 reads TGTGCCAGCAGCCAACGGACAGGGTGGACCCAGCATTTT. Protein sequence: CASSQRTGWTQHF. Complete variable domain (other parts from reference TRBV7-2 and TRBJ1-5): GAGVSQSPSNKVTEKGKDVELRCDPISGHTALYWYRQSLGQGLEFLIYFQGNSAPDKSGLPSDRFSAERTGGSVSTLTIQRTQQEDSAVYLCASSQRTGWTQHFGDGTRLSIL.

The rearrangement uses TRBV6-6 and TRBJ1-5, with 10 bases fitting TRBD1. The CDR3 spans 14 residues. Losses at the gene ends were 8 bases for V and 4 bases for J; bases not matched to a gene: 5. CDR1 is MNHNY and CDR2 is SVGAGI in the germline V gene (reference sequence). The CDR3 bases are TGTGCCAGCGGTGGACAGGGGGAGAATCAGCCCCAGCATTTT. Residues: CASGGQGENQPQHF.

The V and J genes are TRBV3-1 (or the pseudogene TRBV3-2) and TRBJ2-1; TRBD2 might be the D (5 bases). Germline V gene data show CDR1 as LGHDT and CDR2 as YNNKEL (reference sequence). V dropped 4 bases and J dropped 12 bases, with 25 bases sitting between them. The CDR3 runs to 16 residues. CDR3 coding DNA: TGTGCCAGCAGCCCGGAAAGAAGGGTACCTGCGGGCGGGCAGTTCTTC. This translates into CASSPERRVPAGGQFF.

V usage is TRBV27 and J usage is TRBJ2-1; 8 bases line up with TRBD1. J gave up 7 bases and V 5 bases, and 4 bases lay outside the gene matches. The CDR3 spans 13 residues. The germline V gene has CDR1 MNHEY and CDR2 SMNVEV (reference sequence). This CDR3 is CASSRTGRNEQFF. DNA of the CDR3: TGTGCCAGCAGTAGGACAGGGCGGAATGAGCAGTTCTTC.

In its sample, this clone was seen a few times. The rearrangement uses TRBV5-4 and TRBJ1-1; D unclear. The V end was cut by 7 bases, the J end by 0 bases, with 10 bases between. The germline CDR1 and CDR2 sequences are SGHNT and YYREEE (reference sequence). This CDR3 has 13 residues. The CDR3 sequence is CASAAALNTEAFF. The CDR3 coding sequence is TGTGCCAGCGCCGCGGCCCTGAACACTGAAGCTTTCTTT.

V usage is TRBV12-3 or TRBV12-4 and J usage is TRBJ2-2; D is ambiguous. The ends were cut back, 4 bases at V and 6 bases at J, with 9 bases in the middle. The CDR3 has 13 residues. CDR3: CASSWLSPGELFF. The CDR3 bases are TGTGCCAGCAGTTGGTTGAGCCCCGGGGAGCTGTTTTTT.

V usage is TRBV28 and J usage is TRBJ1-2; possibly TRBD1 for D (6 bases). V lost 3 bases, J lost 5 bases, and 13 bases lay in between. The CDR3 loop spans 14 amino acids. CDR1 and CDR2 from the germline V gene are MDHEN and SYDVKM. The CDR3 bases are TGTGCCAGCAGTTTTTCTCAAGGGGGTTATGGCTACACCTTC. Residues: CASSFSQGGYGYTF.

The rearrangement uses TRBV29-1 and TRBJ2-1, with D perhaps TRBD1 (6 bases). V was clipped by 6 bases and J by 0 bases, with 12 bases between them. This CDR3 spans 14 amino acids. Germline values: CDR1 SQVTM, CDR2 ANQGSEA. The CDR3: CSVSRTASYNEQFF. As DNA, the CDR3 is TGCAGCGTCTCTAGGACAGCCTCCTACAATGAGCAGTTCTTC.

The J gene is TRBJ1-5, the V gene TRBV27; 7 positions match TRBD1. Germline V gene data show CDR1 as MNHEY and CDR2 as SMNVEV (reference sequence). The V and J ends lost 5 bases and 3 bases, in that order; junction bases with no gene match: 7. This CDR3 comprises 15 residues. The CDR3 coding sequence is TGTGCCAGCAGTCCTATGACAGGGAACAATCAGCCCCAGCATTTT. Translation: CASSPMTGNNQPQHF.

This clone was counted a few times. This chain's CDR3 is CASSRGSGVHQPQHF. CDR3 nucleotide sequence: TGTGCCAGCAGCCGAGGATCAGGGGTGCATCAGCCCCAGCATTTT. The chain joins TRBV7-9 to TRBJ1-5, with D possibly matching TRBD1 (6 bases). The CDR3 spans 15 residues. Germline V gene data show CDR1 as SEHNR and CDR2 as FQNEAQ (reference sequence). Trimming stripped 5 bases from V and 5 bases from J, with 16 bases between.

In this sample, this clone turned up once. The chain joins TRBV11-2 to TRBJ1-4; a possible D gene is TRBD1 (6 bases). This CDR3 region has 13 residues. Per the germline V gene, CDR1 is SGHAT and CDR2 is FQNNGV. The V and J ends lost 10 bases and 1 base respectively, with 10 bases between them. The CDR3 reads CATSQGTNEKLFF. CDR3 coding DNA: TGTGCCACCTCACAGGGAACTAATGAAAAACTGTTTTTT.

The chain's CDR3 is CASSITGGGLDEKLFF. In DNA, the CDR3 is TGTGCCAGCAGCATAACAGGGGGCGGGTTGGATGAAAAACTGTTTTTT. J is TRBJ1-4 and V is TRBV7-8; 9 bases are shared with TRBD1. Germline CDR1 and CDR2: SGHVS and FQNEAQ. This CDR3 has 16 amino acids. V was clipped by 5 bases and J by 6 bases; unmatched bases: 10.